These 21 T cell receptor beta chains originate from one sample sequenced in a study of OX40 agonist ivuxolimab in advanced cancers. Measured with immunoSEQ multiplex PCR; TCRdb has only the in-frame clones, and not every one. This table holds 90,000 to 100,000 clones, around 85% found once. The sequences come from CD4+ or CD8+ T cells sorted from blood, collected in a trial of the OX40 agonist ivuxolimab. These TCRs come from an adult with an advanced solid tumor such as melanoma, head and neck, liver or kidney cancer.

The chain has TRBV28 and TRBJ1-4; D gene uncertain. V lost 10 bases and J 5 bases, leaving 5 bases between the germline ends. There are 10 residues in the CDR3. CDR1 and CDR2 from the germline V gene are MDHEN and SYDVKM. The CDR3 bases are TGTGCCACCCTGAATGAAAAACTGTTTTTT. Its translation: CATLNEKLFF.

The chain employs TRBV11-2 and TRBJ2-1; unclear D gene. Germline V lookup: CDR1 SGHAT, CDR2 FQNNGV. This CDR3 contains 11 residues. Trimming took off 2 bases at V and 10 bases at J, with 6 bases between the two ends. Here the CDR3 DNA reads TGTGCCAGCAGCTTAATGGGGGAGCAGTTCTTC. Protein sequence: CASSLMGEQFF.

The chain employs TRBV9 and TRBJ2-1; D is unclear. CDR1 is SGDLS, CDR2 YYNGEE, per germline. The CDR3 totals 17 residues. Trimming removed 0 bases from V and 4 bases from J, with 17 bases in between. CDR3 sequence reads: CASSVVPGYPPYNEQFF. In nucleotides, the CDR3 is TGTGCCAGCAGCGTAGTACCCGGATACCCGCCTTACAATGAGCAGTTCTTC.

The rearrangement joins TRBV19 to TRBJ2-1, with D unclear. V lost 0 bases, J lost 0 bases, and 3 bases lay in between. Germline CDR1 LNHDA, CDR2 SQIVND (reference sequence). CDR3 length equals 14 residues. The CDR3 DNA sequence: TGTGCCAGTAGTATAGATGACTCCTACAATGAGCAGTTCTTC. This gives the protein CASSIDDSYNEQFF.

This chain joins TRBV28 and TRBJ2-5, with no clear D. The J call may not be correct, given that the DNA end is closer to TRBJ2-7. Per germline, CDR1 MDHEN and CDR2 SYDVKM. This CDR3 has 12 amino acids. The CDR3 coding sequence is TGTGCCAGCGGTCAACAAGTCCCCGAGCAGTACTTC. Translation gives CASGQQVPEQYF.

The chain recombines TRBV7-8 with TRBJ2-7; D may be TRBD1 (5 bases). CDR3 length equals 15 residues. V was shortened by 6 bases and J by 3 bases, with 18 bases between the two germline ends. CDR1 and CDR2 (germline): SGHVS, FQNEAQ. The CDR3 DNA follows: TGTGCCAGCAGTTACGCAGGAACAGGTTACTACGAGCAGTACTTC. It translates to CASSYAGTGYYEQYF.

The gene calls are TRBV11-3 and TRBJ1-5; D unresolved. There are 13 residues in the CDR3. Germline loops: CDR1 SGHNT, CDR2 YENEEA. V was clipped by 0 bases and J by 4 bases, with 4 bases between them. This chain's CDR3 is CASSLDLNQPQHF. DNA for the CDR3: TGTGCCAGCAGCTTAGACCTAAATCAGCCCCAGCATTTT.

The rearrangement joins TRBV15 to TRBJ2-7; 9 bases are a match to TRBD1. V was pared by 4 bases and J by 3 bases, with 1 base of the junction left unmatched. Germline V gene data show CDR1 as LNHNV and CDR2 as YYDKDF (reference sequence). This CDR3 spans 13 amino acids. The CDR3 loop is CATSKDRGYEQYF. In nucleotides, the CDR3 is TGTGCCACCAGCAAGGACAGGGGCTACGAGCAGTACTTC.

CDR3 in DNA: TGCGCCAGCACAGAGGGGAGTCTGGAGACCCAGTACTTC. Protein sequence: CASTEGSLETQYF. This rearrangement joins TRBV5-1 to TRBJ2-5; D possibly uses TRBD1 or TRBD2 (5 bases each). Looked up from germline, CDR1 is SGHRS and CDR2 is YFSETQ. The CDR3 has 13 residues. V lost 6 bases to trimming and J lost 5 bases, with 14 bases between them.

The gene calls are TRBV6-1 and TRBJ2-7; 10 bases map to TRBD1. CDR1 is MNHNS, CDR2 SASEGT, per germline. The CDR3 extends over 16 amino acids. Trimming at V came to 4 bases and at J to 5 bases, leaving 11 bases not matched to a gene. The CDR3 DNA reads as TGTGCCAGCAGTGCTAAACCGGGACAGGGGCTCGACGAGCAGTACTTC. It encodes CASSAKPGQGLDEQYF.

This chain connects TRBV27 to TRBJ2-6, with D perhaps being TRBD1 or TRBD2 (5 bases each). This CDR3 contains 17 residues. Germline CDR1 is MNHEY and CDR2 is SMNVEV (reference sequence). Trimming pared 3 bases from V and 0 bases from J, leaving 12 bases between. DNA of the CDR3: TGTGCCAGCAGTTTGCGAGGGGACCTCTCTGGGGCCAACGTCCTGACTTTC. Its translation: CASSLRGDLSGANVLTF.

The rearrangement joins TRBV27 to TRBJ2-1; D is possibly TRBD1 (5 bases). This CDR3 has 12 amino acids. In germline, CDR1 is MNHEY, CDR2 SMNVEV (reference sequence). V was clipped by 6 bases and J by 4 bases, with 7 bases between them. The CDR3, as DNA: TGTGCCAGCAGAACAGGTTACAATGAGCAGTTCTTC. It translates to CASRTGYNEQFF.

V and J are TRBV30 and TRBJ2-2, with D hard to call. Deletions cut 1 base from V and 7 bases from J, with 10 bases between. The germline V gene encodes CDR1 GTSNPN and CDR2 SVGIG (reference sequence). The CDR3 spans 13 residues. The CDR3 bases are TGTGCCTGGAGTGCAATTTATGGCGGGGAGCTGTTTTTT. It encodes CAWSAIYGGELFF.

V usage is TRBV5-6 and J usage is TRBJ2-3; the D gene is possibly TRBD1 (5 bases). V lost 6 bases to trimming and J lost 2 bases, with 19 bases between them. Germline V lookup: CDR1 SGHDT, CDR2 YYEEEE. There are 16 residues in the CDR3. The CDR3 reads CASTKGVLIYTDTQYF. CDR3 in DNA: TGTGCCAGCACCAAAGGGGTCCTGATATACACAGATACGCAGTATTTT. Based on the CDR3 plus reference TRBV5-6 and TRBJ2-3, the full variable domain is DAGVTQSPTHLIKTRGQQVTLRCSPKSGHDTVSWYQQALGQGPQFIFQYYEEEERQRGNFPDRFSGHQFPNYSSELNVNALLLGDSALYLCASTKGVLIYTDTQYFGPGTRLTVL.

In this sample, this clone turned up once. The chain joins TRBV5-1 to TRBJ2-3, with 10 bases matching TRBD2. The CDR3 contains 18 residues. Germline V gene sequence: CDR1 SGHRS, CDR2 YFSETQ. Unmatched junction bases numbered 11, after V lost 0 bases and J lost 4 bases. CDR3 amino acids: CASSLALNLAGVADTQYF. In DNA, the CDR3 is TGCGCCAGCAGCTTGGCCCTAAACCTAGCGGGAGTGGCAGATACGCAGTATTTT.

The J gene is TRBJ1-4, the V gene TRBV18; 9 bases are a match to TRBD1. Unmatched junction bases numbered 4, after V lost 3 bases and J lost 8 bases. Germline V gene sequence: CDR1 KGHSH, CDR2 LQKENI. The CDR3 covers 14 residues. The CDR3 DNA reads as TGTGCCAGCTCACCGGGGACAGGGCGAGAAAAACTGTTTTTT. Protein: CASSPGTGREKLFF.

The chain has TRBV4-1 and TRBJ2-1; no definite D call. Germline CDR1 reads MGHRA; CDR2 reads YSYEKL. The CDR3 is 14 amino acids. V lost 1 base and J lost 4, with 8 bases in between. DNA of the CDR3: TGCGCCAGCAGCCAAGGAATCAGTTACAATGAGCAGTTCTTC. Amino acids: CASSQGISYNEQFF.

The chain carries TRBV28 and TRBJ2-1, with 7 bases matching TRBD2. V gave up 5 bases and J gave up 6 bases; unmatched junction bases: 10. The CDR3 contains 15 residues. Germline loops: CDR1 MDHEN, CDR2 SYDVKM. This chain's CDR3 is CASSPTGLLSNEQFF. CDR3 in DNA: TGTGCCAGCAGTCCTACGGGACTACTAAGCAATGAGCAGTTCTTC.

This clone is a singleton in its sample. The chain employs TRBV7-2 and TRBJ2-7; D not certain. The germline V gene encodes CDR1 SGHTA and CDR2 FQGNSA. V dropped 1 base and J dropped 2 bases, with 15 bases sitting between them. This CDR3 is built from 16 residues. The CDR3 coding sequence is TGTGCCAGCAGCTTAGATAATAGGGCAGAACCCTACGAGCAGTACTTC. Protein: CASSLDNRAEPYEQYF. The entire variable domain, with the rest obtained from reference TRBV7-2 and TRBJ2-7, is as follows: GAGVSQSPSNKVTEKGKDVELRCDPISGHTALYWYRQSLGQGLEFLIYFQGNSAPDKSGLPSDRFSAERTGGSVSTLTIQRTQQEDSAVYLCASSLDNRAEPYEQYFGPGTRLTVT.

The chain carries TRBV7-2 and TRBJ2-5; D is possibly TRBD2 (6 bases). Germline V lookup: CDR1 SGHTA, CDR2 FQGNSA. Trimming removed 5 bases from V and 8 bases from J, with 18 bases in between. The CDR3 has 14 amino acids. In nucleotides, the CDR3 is TGTGCCAGCAGCCCAATCGGGGGTGGATCCACCCAGTACTTC. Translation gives CASSPIGGGSTQYF.

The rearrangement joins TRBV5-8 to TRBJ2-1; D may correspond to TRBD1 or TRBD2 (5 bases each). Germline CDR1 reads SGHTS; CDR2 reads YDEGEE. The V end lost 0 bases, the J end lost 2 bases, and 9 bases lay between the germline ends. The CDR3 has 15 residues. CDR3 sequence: CASSLEGTAYNEQFF. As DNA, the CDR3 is TGTGCCAGCAGCTTGGAGGGGACGGCCTACAATGAGCAGTTCTTC.